A selection of T cell receptor beta chains follows, all from one sample in a study of blood T cell repertoires in COVID-19. Libraries were prepared by immunoSEQ multiplex PCR; TCRdb keeps only in-frame clonotypes and omits some of them. The sample carries around 480,000 clones, about nine tenths recorded once. The sequenced sample consisted of PBMCs or T cells enriched from blood (not recorded which). These receptors were collected from a woman aged 18-35 years who had recovered from COVID-19. Both conserved end residues are part of each CDR3. A D gene is named only where the DNA matches it firmly. Size tells how often a clone was seen (once, few, many) or the class of an expanded clone, and some rows leave it out.

clone size: .
J gene: TRBJ2-5
V gene: TRBV30
D gene: TRBD2
CDR3 length: 13
CDR3 DNA: TGTGCCTCCGGACTAGCGGGGACAGAGACCCAGTACTTC
CDR3 protein: CASGLAGTETQYF

clone size: .
J gene: TRBJ1-3
V gene: TRBV5-4
D gene: .
CDR3 length: 16
CDR3 DNA: TGTGCCAGCAGCTTTGGACAGCCACTCTCTGGAAACACCATATATTTT
CDR3 protein: CASSFGQPLSGNTIYF

clone size: few
J gene: TRBJ2-7
V gene: TRBV28
D gene: TRBD1
CDR3 length: 13
CDR3 DNA: TGTGCCAGCAGCCTCGAGGGGGCGGACGAGCAGTACTTC
CDR3 protein: CASSLEGADEQYF

clone size: few
J gene: TRBJ2-7
V gene: TRBV3-1/TRBV3-2
D gene: TRBD1
CDR3 length: 16
CDR3 DNA: TGTGCCAGCAGCCAAGGGACGACAGGGAGCTCCTACGAGCAGTACTTC
CDR3 protein: CASSQGTTGSSYEQYF

clone size: few
J gene: TRBJ1-6
V gene: TRBV6-6
D gene: .
CDR3 length: 12
CDR3 DNA: TGTGCCAGCAGTTACTCTCAGGGACCCCTCCACTTT
CDR3 protein: CASSYSQGPLHF

clone size: .
J gene: TRBJ2-5
V gene: TRBV30
D gene: TRBD1
CDR3 length: 15
CDR3 DNA: TGTGCCTGGACAAGGCCCGGGACAGTCCAAGAGACCCAGTACTTC
CDR3 protein: CAWTRPGTVQETQYF

clone size: .
J gene: TRBJ1-1
V gene: TRBV5-5
D gene: .
CDR3 length: 14
CDR3 DNA: TGTGCCAGCAGCTTGCGGTCCCTGAACACTGAAGCTTTCTTT
CDR3 protein: CASSLRSLNTEAFF

clone size: .
J gene: TRBJ1-2
V gene: TRBV5-1
D gene: .
CDR3 length: 14
CDR3 DNA: TGCGCCAGCAGCTCCCAGCCGAGGTACTATGGCTACACCTTC
CDR3 protein: CASSSQPRYYGYTF

clone size: .
J gene: TRBJ2-7
V gene: TRBV6-5
D gene: .
CDR3 length: 15
CDR3 DNA: TGTGCCAGCAGCCCCCGGGTCACAAACTCCTACGAGCAGTACTTC
CDR3 protein: CASSPRVTNSYEQYF

clone size: .
J gene: TRBJ1-5
V gene: TRBV9
D gene: .
CDR3 length: 12
CDR3 DNA: TGTGCCAGCTGGGGGACTCGCCAGCCCCAGCATTTT
CDR3 protein: CASWGTRQPQHF

clone size: .
J gene: TRBJ2-5
V gene: TRBV13
D gene: TRBD2
CDR3 length: 18
CDR3 DNA: TGTGCCAGCAGCTTGGGACTAGCGGGGGGTCCCCTTCAAGAGACCCAGTACTTC
CDR3 protein: CASSLGLAGGPLQETQYF

clone size: .
J gene: TRBJ2-7
V gene: TRBV5-1
D gene: .
CDR3 length: 13
CDR3 DNA: TGCGCCAGCAGCTTGGAACGGGATTACGAGCAGTACTTC
CDR3 protein: CASSLERDYEQYF

clone size: .
J gene: TRBJ1-1
V gene: TRBV12-5
D gene: TRBD1
CDR3 length: 19
CDR3 DNA: TGTGCTAGTGGTTCTTCTACAGGGGGTTTTTTAGTGGTGAACACTGAAGCTTTCTTT
CDR3 protein: CASGSSTGGFLVVNTEAFF

clone size: .
J gene: TRBJ2-7
V gene: TRBV5-1
D gene: TRBD1
CDR3 length: 14
CDR3 DNA: TGCGCCAGCAGCTTGGGGACAGGGGCATACGAGCAGTACTTC
CDR3 protein: CASSLGTGAYEQYF

clone size: .
J gene: TRBJ2-2
V gene: TRBV14
D gene: .
CDR3 length: 15
CDR3 DNA: TGTGCCAGCAGCCAAATTGGGCGGGGTTCCGGGGAGCTGTTTTTT
CDR3 protein: CASSQIGRGSGELFF

clone size: .
J gene: TRBJ2-5
V gene: TRBV7-6
D gene: TRBD1
CDR3 length: 16
CDR3 DNA: TGTGCCAGCAGCCCCCAAAACCCCGGGACAGGGGAGACCCAGTACTTC
CDR3 protein: CASSPQNPGTGETQYF

clone size: .
J gene: TRBJ2-3
V gene: TRBV12-5
D gene: .
CDR3 length: 15
CDR3 DNA: TGTGCTAGTGCCCCCCAGGGCAGGGAAACAGATACGCAGTATTTT
CDR3 protein: CASAPQGRETDTQYF

clone size: .
J gene: TRBJ2-7
V gene: TRBV28
D gene: TRBD1
CDR3 length: 15
CDR3 DNA: TGTGCCAGCAGTGCCCCCCCGGGACAGGTCTACGAGCAGTACTTC
CDR3 protein: CASSAPPGQVYEQYF

clone size: .
J gene: TRBJ2-7
V gene: TRBV2
D gene: .
CDR3 length: 13
CDR3 DNA: TGTGCCAGCAGTGAAGGTCTGTCTCCGGAGCAGTACTTC
CDR3 protein: CASSEGLSPEQYF

clone size: .
J gene: TRBJ1-5
V gene: TRBV27
D gene: TRBD1
CDR3 length: 17
CDR3 DNA: TGTGCCAGCAGTTCGACCCGGGACAGGGGGCGGAATCAGCCCCAGCATTTT
CDR3 protein: CASSSTRDRGRNQPQHF

clone size: .
J gene: TRBJ2-1
V gene: TRBV13
D gene: .
CDR3 length: 13
CDR3 DNA: TGTGCCAGCAGCTTAGAATCCGAGAATGAGCAGTTCTTC
CDR3 protein: CASSLESENEQFF

clone size: .
J gene: TRBJ1-2
V gene: TRBV27
D gene: .
CDR3 length: 13
CDR3 DNA: TGTGCCAGCAGCCGCACTTTAAACTATGGCTACACCTTC
CDR3 protein: CASSRTLNYGYTF

clone size: .
J gene: TRBJ2-1
V gene: TRBV3-1/TRBV3-2
D gene: TRBD2
CDR3 length: 17
CDR3 DNA: TGTGCCAGCAGCCAGGACGTACTAGCGGGTACCTACAATGAGCAGTTCTTC
CDR3 protein: CASSQDVLAGTYNEQFF

clone size: .
J gene: TRBJ1-4
V gene: TRBV6-5
D gene: .
CDR3 length: 14
CDR3 DNA: TGTGCCAGCACTAACGGGGGGGCCCGTGAAAAACTGTTTTTT
CDR3 protein: CASTNGGAREKLFF

clone size: .
J gene: TRBJ2-5
V gene: TRBV6-5
D gene: TRBD1
CDR3 length: 14
CDR3 DNA: TGTGCCAGCAGGCCCCCGGGACAGACGGAGACCCAGTACTTC
CDR3 protein: CASRPPGQTETQYF

clone size: .
J gene: TRBJ1-6
V gene: TRBV5-1
D gene: .
CDR3 length: 15
CDR3 DNA: TGCGCCAGCAGCTTGCTAGGGGGAGGGAATTCACCCCTCCACTTT
CDR3 protein: CASSLLGGGNSPLHF

clone size: .
J gene: TRBJ2-7
V gene: TRBV19
D gene: TRBD1
CDR3 length: 14
CDR3 DNA: TGTGCCAGTAGTATCTCTCCGGGACAGGGTGAGCAGTACTTC
CDR3 protein: CASSISPGQGEQYF

clone size: .
J gene: TRBJ1-2
V gene: TRBV10-3
D gene: TRBD1
CDR3 length: 15
CDR3 DNA: TGTGCCGCAGGAAGGGGACAGGGGGTGGGCTCTGGCTACACCTTC
CDR3 protein: CAAGRGQGVGSGYTF

clone size: .
J gene: TRBJ2-7
V gene: TRBV5-1
D gene: TRBD2
CDR3 length: 16
CDR3 DNA: TGCGCCAGCAGCTTGGTAGGGGCAGCGGGGAGCTACGAGCAGTACTTC
CDR3 protein: CASSLVGAAGSYEQYF

clone size: .
J gene: TRBJ1-2
V gene: TRBV6-1
D gene: .
CDR3 length: 16
CDR3 DNA: TGTGCCAGCAGTGAAGGGGTGGGGGCCACCGACTATGGCTACACCTTC
CDR3 protein: CASSEGVGATDYGYTF

clone size: .
J gene: TRBJ1-3
V gene: TRBV2
D gene: .
CDR3 length: 13
CDR3 DNA: TGTGCCAGCAGTGAGCCGGAACAGCCCACCATATATTTT
CDR3 protein: CASSEPEQPTIYF

clone size: .
J gene: TRBJ1-2
V gene: TRBV29-1
D gene: TRBD1
CDR3 length: 16
CDR3 DNA: TGCAGCGTTGAAGAGACGACAGGGGGCGTCGGATATGGCTACACCTTC
CDR3 protein: CSVEETTGGVGYGYTF

clone size: once
J gene: TRBJ2-1
V gene: TRBV2
D gene: TRBD1
CDR3 length: 15
CDR3 DNA: TGTGCCAGCAGTACTGACAGGGGCGAGGGGAATGAGCAGTTCTTC
CDR3 protein: CASSTDRGEGNEQFF

clone size: .
J gene: TRBJ2-5
V gene: TRBV5-1
D gene: TRBD2
CDR3 length: 16
CDR3 DNA: TGCGCCAGCAGCCCTGGACTAGCGGGGGGCCAAGAGACCCAGTACTTC
CDR3 protein: CASSPGLAGGQETQYF

clone size: .
J gene: TRBJ1-5
V gene: TRBV30
D gene: .
CDR3 length: 16
CDR3 DNA: TGTGCCTGGAGTTCCCCCAGGTGGGCAGACAATCAGCCCCAGCATTTT
CDR3 protein: CAWSSPRWADNQPQHF

clone size: .
J gene: TRBJ1-2
V gene: TRBV5-1
D gene: TRBD1
CDR3 length: 15
CDR3 DNA: TGCGCCAGCAGCCCGGAGGGACAGGGGGCCAGTGGCTACACCTTC
CDR3 protein: CASSPEGQGASGYTF

clone size: .
J gene: TRBJ1-4
V gene: TRBV10-1
D gene: TRBD1
CDR3 length: 17
CDR3 DNA: TGCGCCAGCAGTGTGCCATTACCGTTAGGGGGCCCTGAAAAACTGTTTTTT
CDR3 protein: CASSVPLPLGGPEKLFF

clone size: once
J gene: TRBJ1-2
V gene: TRBV4-1
D gene: TRBD1
CDR3 length: 18
CDR3 DNA: TGCGCCAGCAGCCCGATTCAGACGCGACAGGGTACGAACTATGGCTACACCTTC
CDR3 protein: CASSPIQTRQGTNYGYTF

clone size: .
J gene: TRBJ1-6
V gene: TRBV30
D gene: TRBD1
CDR3 length: 16
CDR3 DNA: TGTGCCTGGAGATCAGGGGGGAGCTCCTATAATTCACCCCTCCACTTT
CDR3 protein: CAWRSGGSSYNSPLHF

clone size: .
J gene: TRBJ2-2
V gene: TRBV21-1
D gene: .
CDR3 length: 16
CDR3 DNA: TGTGCCAGCAGCCTCAACAGGGGATCAAACACCGGGGAGCTGTTTTTT
CDR3 protein: CASSLNRGSNTGELFF

clone size: few
J gene: TRBJ1-1
V gene: TRBV7-3
D gene: TRBD1
CDR3 length: 14
CDR3 DNA: TGTGCCAGCAGCCTGCTGACAGGGTGGGATGAAGCTTTCTTT
CDR3 protein: CASSLLTGWDEAFF

clone size: .
J gene: TRBJ1-2
V gene: TRBV14
D gene: .
CDR3 length: 18
CDR3 DNA: TGTGCCAGCAGCCAAGCTATCAGTCGGGGGTTCAACAACTATGGCTACACCTTC
CDR3 protein: CASSQAISRGFNNYGYTF

clone size: once
J gene: TRBJ1-6
V gene: TRBV2
D gene: .
CDR3 length: 13
CDR3 DNA: TGTGCCAGCACGAACGGACAATATTCACCCCTCCACTTT
CDR3 protein: CASTNGQYSPLHF

clone size: .
J gene: TRBJ2-5
V gene: TRBV3-1/TRBV3-2
D gene: .
CDR3 length: 15
CDR3 DNA: TGTGCCAGCAGCCAAGATCGGCAACCGGGGGAGACCCAGTACTTC
CDR3 protein: CASSQDRQPGETQYF

clone size: .
J gene: TRBJ2-4
V gene: TRBV28
D gene: .
CDR3 length: 14
CDR3 DNA: TGTGCCAGCAGTTTAAACGGCAGGGGCAACATCCGTAACTTC
CDR3 protein: CASSLNGRGNIRNF